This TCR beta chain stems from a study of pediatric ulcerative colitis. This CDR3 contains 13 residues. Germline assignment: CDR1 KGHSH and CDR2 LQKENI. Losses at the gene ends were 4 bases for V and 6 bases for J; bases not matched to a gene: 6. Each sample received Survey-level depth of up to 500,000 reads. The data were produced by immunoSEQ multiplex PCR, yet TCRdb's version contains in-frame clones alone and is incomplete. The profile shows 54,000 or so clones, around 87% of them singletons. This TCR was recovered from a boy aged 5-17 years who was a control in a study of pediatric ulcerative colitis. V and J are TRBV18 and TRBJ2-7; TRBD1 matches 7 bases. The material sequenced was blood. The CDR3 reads CASSLTQGSEQYF. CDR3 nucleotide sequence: TGTGCCAGCTCACTAACACAGGGGTCCGAGCAGTACTTC.